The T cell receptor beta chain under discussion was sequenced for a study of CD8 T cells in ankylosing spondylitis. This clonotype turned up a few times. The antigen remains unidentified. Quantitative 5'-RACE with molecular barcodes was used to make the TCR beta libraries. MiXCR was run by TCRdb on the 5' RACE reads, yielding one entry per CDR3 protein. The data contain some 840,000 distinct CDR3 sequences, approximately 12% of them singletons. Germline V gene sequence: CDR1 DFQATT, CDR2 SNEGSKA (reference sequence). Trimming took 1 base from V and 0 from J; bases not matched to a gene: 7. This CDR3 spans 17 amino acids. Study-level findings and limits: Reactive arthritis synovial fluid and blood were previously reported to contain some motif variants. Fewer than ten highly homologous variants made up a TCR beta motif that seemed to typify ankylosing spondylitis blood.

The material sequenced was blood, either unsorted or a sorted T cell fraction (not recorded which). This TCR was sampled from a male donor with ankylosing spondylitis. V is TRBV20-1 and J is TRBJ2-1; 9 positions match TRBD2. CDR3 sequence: CSARVAGGTSSYNEQFF. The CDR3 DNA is TGCAGTGCTAGAGTTGCGGGAGGGACGAGCTCCTACAATGAGCAGTTCTTC.